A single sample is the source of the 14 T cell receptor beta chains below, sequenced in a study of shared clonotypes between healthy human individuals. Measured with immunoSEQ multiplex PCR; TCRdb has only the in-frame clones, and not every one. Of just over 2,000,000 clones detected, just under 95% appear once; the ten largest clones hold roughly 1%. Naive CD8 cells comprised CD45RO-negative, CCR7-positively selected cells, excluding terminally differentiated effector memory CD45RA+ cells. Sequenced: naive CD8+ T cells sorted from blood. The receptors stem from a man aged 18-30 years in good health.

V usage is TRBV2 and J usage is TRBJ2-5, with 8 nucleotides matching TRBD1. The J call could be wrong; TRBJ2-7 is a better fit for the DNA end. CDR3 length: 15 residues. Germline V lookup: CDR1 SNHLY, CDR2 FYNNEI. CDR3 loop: CASSKDGQGGDEQYF. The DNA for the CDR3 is TGTGCCAGCAGTAAGGATGGACAGGGTGGGGACGAGCAGTACTTC.

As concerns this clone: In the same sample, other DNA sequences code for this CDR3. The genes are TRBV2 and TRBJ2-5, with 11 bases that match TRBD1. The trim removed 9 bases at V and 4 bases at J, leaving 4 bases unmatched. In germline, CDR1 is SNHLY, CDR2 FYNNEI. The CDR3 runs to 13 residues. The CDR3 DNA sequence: TGTGCCAGTAGAGGACAGGGGGCAGAGACCCAGTACTTC. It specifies CASRGQGAETQYF.

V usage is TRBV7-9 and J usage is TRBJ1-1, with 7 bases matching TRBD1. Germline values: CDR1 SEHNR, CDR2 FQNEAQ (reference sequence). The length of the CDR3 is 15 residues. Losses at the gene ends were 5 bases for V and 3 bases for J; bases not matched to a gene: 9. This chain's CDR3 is CASSPPEGADTEAFF. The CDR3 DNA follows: TGTGCCAGCAGCCCCCCGGAGGGGGCTGACACTGAAGCTTTCTTT.

In DNA form, the CDR3 reads TGTGCCAGCAGTGAGCGGGGGGATCTGGAGACCCAGTACTTC. Translation gives CASSERGDLETQYF. The chain uses TRBV13 and TRBJ2-5; 9 bases fit TRBD2. The CDR3 contains 14 residues. Germline CDR1 is PRHDT and CDR2 is FYEKMQ (reference sequence). V trimming: 6 bases; J trimming: 5 bases; junction bases outside the gene matches: 7.

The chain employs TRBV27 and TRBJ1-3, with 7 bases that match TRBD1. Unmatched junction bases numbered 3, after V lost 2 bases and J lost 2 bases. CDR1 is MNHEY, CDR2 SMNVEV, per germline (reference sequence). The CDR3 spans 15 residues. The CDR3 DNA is TGTGCCAGCAGTTTAAAGGGGGCGACTGGAAACACCATATATTTT. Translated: CASSLKGATGNTIYF.

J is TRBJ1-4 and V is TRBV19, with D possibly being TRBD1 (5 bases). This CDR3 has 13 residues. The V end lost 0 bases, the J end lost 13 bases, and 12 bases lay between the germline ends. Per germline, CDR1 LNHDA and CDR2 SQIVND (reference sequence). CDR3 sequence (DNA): TGTGCCAGTAGTATAGAAGGGGACGGGAGACTGTTTTTT. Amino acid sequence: CASSIEGDGRLFF.

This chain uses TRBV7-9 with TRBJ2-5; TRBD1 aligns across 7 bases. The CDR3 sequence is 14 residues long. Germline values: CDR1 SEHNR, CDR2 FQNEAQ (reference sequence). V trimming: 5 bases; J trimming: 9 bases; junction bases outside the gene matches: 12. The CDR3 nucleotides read TGTGCCAGCAGCGAACCGACAGGGCGCGGTGCCCAGTACTTC. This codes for CASSEPTGRGAQYF.

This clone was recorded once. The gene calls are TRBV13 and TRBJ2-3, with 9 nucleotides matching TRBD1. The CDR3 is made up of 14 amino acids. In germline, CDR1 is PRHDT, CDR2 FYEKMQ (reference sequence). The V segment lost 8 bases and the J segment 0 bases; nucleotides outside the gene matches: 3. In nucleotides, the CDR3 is TGTGCCAGCGCGGGACAGGGCAGCACAGATACGCAGTATTTT. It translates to CASAGQGSTDTQYF.

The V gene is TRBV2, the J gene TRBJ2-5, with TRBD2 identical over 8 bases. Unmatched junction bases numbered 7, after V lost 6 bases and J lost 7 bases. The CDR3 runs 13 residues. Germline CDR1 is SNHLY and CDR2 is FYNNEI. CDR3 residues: CASSSSGGGTQYF. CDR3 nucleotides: TGTGCCAGCAGCTCCAGCGGGGGAGGGACCCAGTACTTC.

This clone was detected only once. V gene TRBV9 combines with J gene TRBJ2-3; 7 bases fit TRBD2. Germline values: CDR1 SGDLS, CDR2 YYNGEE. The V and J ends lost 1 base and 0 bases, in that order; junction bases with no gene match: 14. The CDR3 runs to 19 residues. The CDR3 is CASSVTPFLGGSSTDTQYF. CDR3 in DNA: TGTGCCAGCAGCGTAACCCCATTTCTCGGGGGGTCTAGCACAGATACGCAGTATTTT.

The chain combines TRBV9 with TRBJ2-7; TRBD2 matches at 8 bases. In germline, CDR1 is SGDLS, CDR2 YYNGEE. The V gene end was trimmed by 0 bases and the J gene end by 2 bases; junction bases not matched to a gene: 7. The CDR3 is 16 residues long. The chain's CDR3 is CASSVEGAGVPYEQYF. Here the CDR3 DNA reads TGTGCCAGCAGCGTAGAAGGAGCGGGAGTCCCCTACGAGCAGTACTTC.

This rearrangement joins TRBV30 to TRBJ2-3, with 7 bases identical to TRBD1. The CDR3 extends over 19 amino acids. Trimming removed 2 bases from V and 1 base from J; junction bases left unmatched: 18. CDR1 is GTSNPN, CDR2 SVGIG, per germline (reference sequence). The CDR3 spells CAWSPLGLDREAGTDTQYF. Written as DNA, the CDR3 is TGTGCCTGGAGTCCTCTGGGATTAGACAGGGAAGCCGGCACAGATACGCAGTATTTT.

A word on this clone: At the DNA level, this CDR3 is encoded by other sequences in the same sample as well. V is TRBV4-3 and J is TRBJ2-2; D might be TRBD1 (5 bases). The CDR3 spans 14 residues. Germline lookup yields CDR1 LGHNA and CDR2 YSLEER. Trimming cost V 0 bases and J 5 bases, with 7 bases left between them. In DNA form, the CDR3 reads TGCGCCAGCAGCCAAGAAGGGGCTACCGGGGAGCTGTTTTTT. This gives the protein CASSQEGATGELFF.

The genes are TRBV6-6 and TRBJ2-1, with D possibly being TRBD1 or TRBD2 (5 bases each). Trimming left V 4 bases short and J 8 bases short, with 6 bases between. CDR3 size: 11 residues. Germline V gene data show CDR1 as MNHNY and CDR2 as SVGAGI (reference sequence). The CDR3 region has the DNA TGTGCCAGCAGTTTGGGGGATGAGCAGTTCTTC. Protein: CASSLGDEQFF.